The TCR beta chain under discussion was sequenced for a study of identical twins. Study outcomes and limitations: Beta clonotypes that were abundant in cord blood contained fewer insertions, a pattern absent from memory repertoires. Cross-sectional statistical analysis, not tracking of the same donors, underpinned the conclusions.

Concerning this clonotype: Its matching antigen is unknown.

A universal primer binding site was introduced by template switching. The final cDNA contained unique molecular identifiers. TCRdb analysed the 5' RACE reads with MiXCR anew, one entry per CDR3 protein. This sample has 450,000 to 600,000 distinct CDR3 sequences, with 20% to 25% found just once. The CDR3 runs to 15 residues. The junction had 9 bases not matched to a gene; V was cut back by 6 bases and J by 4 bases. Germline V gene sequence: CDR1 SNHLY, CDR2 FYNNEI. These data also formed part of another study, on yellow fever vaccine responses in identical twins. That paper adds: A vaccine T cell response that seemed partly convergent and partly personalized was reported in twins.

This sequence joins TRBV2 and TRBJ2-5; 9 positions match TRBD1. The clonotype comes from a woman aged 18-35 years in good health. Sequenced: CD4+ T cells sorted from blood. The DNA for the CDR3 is TGTGCCAGCAGGATCCCGACAGGGGGGCGAGAGACCCAGTACTTC. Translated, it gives CASRIPTGGRETQYF.